The 17 T cell receptor beta chains given below trace back to one sample, sequenced in a study of shared clonotypes between healthy human individuals. CD8 cells classed as naive were CD45RO-negative and positively selected for CCR7, excluding terminally differentiated effector memory CD45RA+ cells. TCRdb's table, derived via immunoSEQ multiplex PCR, lists solely in-frame clones and lacks some. The profile shows around 1.9 million clones, about 92% of them singletons. Sequencing used naive CD8+ T cells from PBMCs. The receptors here all came from a young man in good health. Some clones in this sample may be carry-over from other donors' samples.

The CDR3 DNA sequence: TGTGCCAGCAGCTTATTTCTACGGACTAGCGATTCCGGGGAGCTGTTTTTT. Protein sequence: CASSLFLRTSDSGELFF. The rearrangement links TRBV7-9 to TRBJ2-2; 9 positions match TRBD2. Losses at the gene ends were 2 bases for V and 6 bases for J; bases not matched to a gene: 10. CDR3 length: 17 residues. Germline V lookup: CDR1 SEHNR, CDR2 FQNEAQ (reference sequence).

This clone was recorded once. The chain employs TRBV29-1 and TRBJ2-1, with D possibly matching TRBD2 (6 bases). Trimming cost V 7 bases and J 0 bases, with 10 bases left between them. The germline V gene encodes CDR1 SQVTM and CDR2 ANQGSEA. This CDR3 is built from 13 residues. In DNA, the CDR3 is TGCAGCGCACCCGGGAGCTCCTACAATGAGCAGTTCTTC. It yields the protein CSAPGSSYNEQFF.

This chain uses TRBV6-4 with TRBJ2-1, with 7 bases matching TRBD1. J lost 7 bases, V lost 4 bases, and 7 bases had no gene match. Germline CDR1 and CDR2: MRHNA and SNTAGT. The CDR3 covers 14 residues. The DNA for the CDR3 is TGTGCCAGCAGTGTCGGGGCCAGGGGGAATGAGCAGTTCTTC. Its protein is CASSVGARGNEQFF.

The chain recombines TRBV5-8 with TRBJ1-2; no definite D call. Looked up from germline, CDR1 is SGHTS and CDR2 is YDEGEE. Trimming took off 1 base at V and 3 bases at J, with 13 bases between the two ends. The CDR3 is made up of 15 amino acids. The CDR3 nucleotides read TGTGCCAGCAGCTTGAGGCGTGGGCTTGACTATGGCTACACCTTC. This codes for CASSLRRGLDYGYTF.

The chain joins TRBV27 to TRBJ2-7; perhaps D is TRBD1 or TRBD2 (5 bases each). This CDR3 comprises 15 residues. The V gene's germline CDR1 is MNHEY and CDR2 SMNVEV (reference sequence). Trimming shortened V by 6 bases and J by 2 bases, and 17 bases separated the two germline ends. CDR3 DNA: TGTGCCAGCAGATCAAATCGGGACCAAACCTACGAGCAGTACTTC. Translating it yields CASRSNRDQTYEQYF.

V gene TRBV5-1 combines with J gene TRBJ2-5; 9 bases are shared with TRBD1. CDR1 and CDR2 from the germline V gene are SGHRS and YFSETQ. Germline trimming cut 5 bases from V and 4 bases from J; bases unmatched to any gene: 12. The CDR3 length is 16 residues. The CDR3 DNA sequence: TGCGCCAGCAGGTCGAGGGACAGGGTAAGGGGAGAGACCCAGTACTTC. The encoded protein is CASRSRDRVRGETQYF.

The rearrangement links TRBV10-1 to TRBJ2-3; TRBD2 matches at 9 bases. Germline V gene sequence: CDR1 WNHNN, CDR2 SYGVQD (reference sequence). CDR3 size: 16 residues. Germline trimming cut 1 base from V and 4 bases from J; bases unmatched to any gene: 6. CDR3 in amino acids: CASSEFGGLAADTQYF. The CDR3 bases are TGCGCCAGCAGTGAGTTCGGGGGACTAGCAGCAGATACGCAGTATTTT.

The CDR3 sequence: CASSLGTGLALSYEQYF. The CDR3 DNA is TGTGCCAGCAGCTTAGGCACGGGACTAGCGCTATCCTACGAGCAGTACTTC. V is TRBV11-2 and J is TRBJ2-7, with 10 bases fitting TRBD2. The CDR3 sequence is 17 residues long. The trim removed 1 base at V and 1 base at J, leaving 7 bases unmatched. The V gene's germline CDR1 is SGHAT and CDR2 FQNNGV.

CDR3 sequence reads: CASSEATGTMNTEAFF. CDR3 coding DNA: TGTGCCAGCAGCGAGGCGACAGGGACTATGAACACTGAAGCTTTCTTT. The chain links TRBV9 to TRBJ1-1; TRBD1 matches 7 bases. The CDR3 loop spans 16 amino acids. Per germline, CDR1 SGDLS and CDR2 YYNGEE. Trimming removed 3 bases from V and 0 bases from J; junction bases left unmatched: 8.

This clone was seen just once. The V and J genes are TRBV4-3 and TRBJ2-1; D is undetermined. Trimming removed 0 bases at V and 0 bases at J, with 12 bases between. The CDR3 has 17 amino acids. Germline V gives CDR1 LGHNA, CDR2 YSLEER. CDR3 DNA: TGCGCCAGCAGCCAAGATAGGCGCGTCAACTCCTACAATGAGCAGTTCTTC. This sequence encodes CASSQDRRVNSYNEQFF.

The J gene is TRBJ2-5, the V gene TRBV10-1; either TRBD1 or TRBD2 may fit D (6 bases each). V lost 6 bases to trimming and J lost 2 bases, with 13 bases between them. This CDR3 is built from 14 residues. Germline assignment: CDR1 WNHNN and CDR2 SYGVQD (reference sequence). The CDR3: CASSERGQQETQYF. DNA for the CDR3: TGCGCCAGCAGCGAACGGGGGCAACAAGAGACCCAGTACTTC.

V gene TRBV5-1 combines with J gene TRBJ2-7, with 7 bases matching TRBD2. The CDR3 covers 15 residues. Trimming at V came to 2 bases and at J to 2 bases, leaving 7 bases not matched to a gene. The germline V gene has CDR1 SGHRS and CDR2 YFSETQ. The CDR3 sequence is CASSFRTREPYEQYF. In DNA form, the CDR3 reads TGCGCCAGCAGCTTCCGGACTAGGGAGCCCTACGAGCAGTACTTC.

This chain links TRBV11-1 with TRBJ2-3; possibly TRBD1 for D (5 bases). This CDR3 is built from 15 residues. Germline V gene data show CDR1 as SGHAT and CDR2 as FQDESV (reference sequence). Trimming left V 5 bases short and J 0 bases short, with 12 bases between. In DNA, the CDR3 is TGTGCCAGCAGCGCGGAGACAGCTAGCACAGATACGCAGTATTTT. As protein: CASSAETASTDTQYF.

Points on this clone: Other DNA sequences of this sample code for an identical CDR3. The rearrangement joins TRBV11-2 to TRBJ2-7; D is unclear. The CDR3 is made up of 13 amino acids. V was cut by 3 bases and J by 0 bases, with 6 bases left in between. CDR1 is SGHAT and CDR2 is FQNNGV in the germline V gene. The CDR3, as DNA: TGTGCCAGCAGCTTGACACCCTCCTACGAGCAGTACTTC. This translates into CASSLTPSYEQYF.

V and J are TRBV28 and TRBJ2-7, with unresolved D. The CDR3 length is 12 residues. CDR1 is MDHEN and CDR2 is SYDVKM in the germline V gene. V gave up 5 bases and J gave up 3 bases, with 8 bases separating them. CDR3 bases: TGTGCCAGCAGTACTGTCAGCTACGAGCAGTACTTC. Protein sequence: CASSTVSYEQYF.

In this sample, this clone turned up once. The chain recombines TRBV7-3 with TRBJ2-2, with a possible D match to TRBD1 (6 bases). Per germline, CDR1 SGHTA and CDR2 FQGTGA. The CDR3 loop spans 15 amino acids. The V gene lost 2 bases and the J gene lost 1 base, with 8 bases spanning the gap. CDR3 bases: TGTGCCAGCAGCTTATCGGGACAGAACACCGGGGAGCTGTTTTTT. It is translated as CASSLSGQNTGELFF.

V and J are TRBV27 and TRBJ2-7; perhaps TRBD1 as D (5 bases). The CDR3 is 14 amino acids. CDR1 and CDR2 from the germline V gene are MNHEY and SMNVEV (reference sequence). V was pared by 3 bases and J by 2 bases, with 11 bases between. Written as DNA, the CDR3 is TGTGCCAGCAGTTTCTGGCAGGGCCCCTACGAGCAGTACTTC. Protein: CASSFWQGPYEQYF.